Included here is one T cell receptor beta chain sequence, with context. Its specificity is unknown. With UMIs, 5'RACE template switching was used to make TCR beta cDNA. TCRdb processed the 5' RACE reads again and assigns one entry to each CDR3 protein, with no DNA. The specimen's table records hundreds of thousands of distinct CDR3 sequences. The CDR3 loop spans 14 amino acids. The germline CDR1 and CDR2 sequences are SGHRS and YFSETQ. The data were obtained in a study of T cells expressing NK-cell markers. Study findings and constraints: For several donors, the dominant NKG2C+ clonotypes made up about 1.0-7.5% of their CD8+ T cells. These same clonotypes (in four donors) also led the CD3+CD56-NKG2C+ fraction.

The chain links TRBV5-1 to TRBJ2-1; TCRdb's assignment of TRBD1 cannot be checked, as there is no DNA. This TCR was recovered from a woman between 18 and 75 years old in good health. Sequencing was performed on blood T cells: a sorted CD56 or NKG2C T cell subset, CD4+ or CD8+ T cells, or bulk PBMC T cells (not recorded which). The chain's CDR3 is CASSQKTGGNEQFF. The full variable domain, in which reference TRBV5-1 and TRBJ2-1 provide the parts outside the CDR3, is KAGVTQTPRYLIKTRGQQVTLSCSPISGHRSVSWYQQTPGQGLQFLFEYFSETQRNKGNFPGRFSGRQFSNSRSEMNVSTLELGDSALYLCASSQKTGGNEQFFGPGTRLTVL.